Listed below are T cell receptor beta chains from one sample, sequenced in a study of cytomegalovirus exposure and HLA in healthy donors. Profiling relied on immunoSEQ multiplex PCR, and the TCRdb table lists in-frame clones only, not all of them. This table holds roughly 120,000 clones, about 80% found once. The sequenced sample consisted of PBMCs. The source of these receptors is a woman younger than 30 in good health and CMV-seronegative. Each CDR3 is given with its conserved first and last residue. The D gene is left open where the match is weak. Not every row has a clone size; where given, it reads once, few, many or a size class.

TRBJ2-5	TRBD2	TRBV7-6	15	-	TGTGCCAGCAGCTTAGGGCTAGCGGGGGGGAAGACCCAGTACTTC	CASSLGLAGGKTQYF
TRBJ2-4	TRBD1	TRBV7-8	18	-	TGTGCCAGCAGCCCTAGACAGGGGACGAGGATAGCCAAAAACATTCAGTACTTC	CASSPRQGTRIAKNIQYF
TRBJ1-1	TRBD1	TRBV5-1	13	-	TGCGCCAGCAGCTTGGGACAGGGCAATGAAGCTTTCTTT	CASSLGQGNEAFF
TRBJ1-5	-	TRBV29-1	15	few	TGCAGCGTGCTCCCAGGACCGGGGGGGAATCAGCCCCAGCATTTT	CSVLPGPGGNQPQHF
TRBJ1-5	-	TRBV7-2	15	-	TGTGCCAGCAGCCCTGAGTTTTATAGCAATCAGCCCCAGCATTTT	CASSPEFYSNQPQHF
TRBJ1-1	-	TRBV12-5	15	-	TGTGCTAGTGGTTTGGTACTCGTAGGGGACACTGAAGCTTTCTTT	CASGLVLVGDTEAFF
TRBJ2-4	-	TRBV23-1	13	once	TGCGCCAGCAGTCAACAAACCAAAAACATTCAGTACTTC	CASSQQTKNIQYF
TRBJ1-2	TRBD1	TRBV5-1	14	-	TGCGCCAGCAGCCCAGGGGGTGACGGCTATGGCTACACCTTC	CASSPGGDGYGYTF
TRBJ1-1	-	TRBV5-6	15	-	TGTGCCAGCAGCGCTAAGTCCGGACTTAACACTGAAGCTTTCTTT	CASSAKSGLNTEAFF
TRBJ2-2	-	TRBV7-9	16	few	TGTTCCAGCAGCTTAGCTTGGAGGGGGCAAGGCGGGGAGCTGTTTTTT	CSSSLAWRGQGGELFF
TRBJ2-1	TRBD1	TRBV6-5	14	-	TGTGCCAGCAGTTACCCAGGGGGCCGGAATGAGCAGTTCTTC	CASSYPGGRNEQFF